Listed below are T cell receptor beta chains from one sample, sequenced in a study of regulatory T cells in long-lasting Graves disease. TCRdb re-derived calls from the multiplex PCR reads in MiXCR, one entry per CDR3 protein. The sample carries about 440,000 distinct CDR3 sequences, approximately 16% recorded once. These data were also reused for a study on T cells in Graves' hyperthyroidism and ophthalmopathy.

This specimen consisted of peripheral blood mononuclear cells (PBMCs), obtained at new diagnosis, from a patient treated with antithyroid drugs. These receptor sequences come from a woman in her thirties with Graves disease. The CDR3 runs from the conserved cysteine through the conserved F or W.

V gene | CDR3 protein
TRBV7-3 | CASSLATGNEQFF
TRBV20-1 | CSARTPQITQYF
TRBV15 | CATSRVSVGTYEQYF
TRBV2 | CASSDYSHASYEQYF
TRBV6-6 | CASSYSTRHSSYEQYF
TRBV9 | CASSVGRTSLVEETQYF
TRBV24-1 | CATSDLSGRAGSTDTQYF
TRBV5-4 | CASSLDPQGHNYGYTF
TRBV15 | CATSRDRGQGYNEQFF
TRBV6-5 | CASSYSKYRNRGYGYTF
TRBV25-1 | CASSPNTAGGVGHEQFF
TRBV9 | CASSPGLAGHDEQFF
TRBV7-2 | CASSVYPGQFTDQPQHF
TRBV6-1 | CASRIGTVYGYTF
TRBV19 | CASKAGVRQPQHF
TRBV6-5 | CASSSGFLTGNTIYF
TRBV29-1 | CSVPGQGYNEQFF
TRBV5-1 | CASSWTPSGTLYEQYF
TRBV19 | CASSIGGVYEQYF
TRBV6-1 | CASSELIGRKRNNEQFF